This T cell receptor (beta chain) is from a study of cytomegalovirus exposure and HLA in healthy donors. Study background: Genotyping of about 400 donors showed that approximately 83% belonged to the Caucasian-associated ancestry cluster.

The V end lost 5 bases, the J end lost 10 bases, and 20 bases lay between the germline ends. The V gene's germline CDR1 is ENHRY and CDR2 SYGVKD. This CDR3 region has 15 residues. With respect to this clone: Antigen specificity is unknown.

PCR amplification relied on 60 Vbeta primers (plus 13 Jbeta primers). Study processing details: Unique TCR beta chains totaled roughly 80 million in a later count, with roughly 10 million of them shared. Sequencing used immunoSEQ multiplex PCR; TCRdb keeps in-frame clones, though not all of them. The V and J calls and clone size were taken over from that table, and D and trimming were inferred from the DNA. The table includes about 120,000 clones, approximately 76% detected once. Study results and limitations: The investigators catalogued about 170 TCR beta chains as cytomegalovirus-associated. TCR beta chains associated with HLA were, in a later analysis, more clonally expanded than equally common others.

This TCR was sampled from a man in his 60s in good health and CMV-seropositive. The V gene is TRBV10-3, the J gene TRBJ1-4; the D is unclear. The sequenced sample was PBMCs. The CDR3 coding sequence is TGTGCCATCAGTTATACCCAGGCACGGGAGGGAAAACTGTTTTTT. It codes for CAISYTQAREGKLFF.